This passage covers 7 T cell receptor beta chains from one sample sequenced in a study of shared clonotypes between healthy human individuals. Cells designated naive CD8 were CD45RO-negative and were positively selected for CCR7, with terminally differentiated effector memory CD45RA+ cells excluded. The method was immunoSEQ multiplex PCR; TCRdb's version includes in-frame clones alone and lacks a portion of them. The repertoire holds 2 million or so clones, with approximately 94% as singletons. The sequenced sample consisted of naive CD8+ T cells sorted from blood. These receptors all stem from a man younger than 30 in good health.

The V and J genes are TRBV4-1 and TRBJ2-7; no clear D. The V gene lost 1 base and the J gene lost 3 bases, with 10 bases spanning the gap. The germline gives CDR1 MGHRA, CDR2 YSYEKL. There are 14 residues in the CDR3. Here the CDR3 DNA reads TGCGCCAGCAGCCAAGCTACGTATGACTACGAGCAGTACTTC. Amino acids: CASSQATYDYEQYF.

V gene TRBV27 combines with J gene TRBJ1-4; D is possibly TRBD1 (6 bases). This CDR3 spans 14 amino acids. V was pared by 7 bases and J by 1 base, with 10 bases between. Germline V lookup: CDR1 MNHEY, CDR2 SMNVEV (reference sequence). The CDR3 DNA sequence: TGTGCCAGCATGAGGGGACAAACTAATGAAAAACTGTTTTTT. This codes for CASMRGQTNEKLFF.

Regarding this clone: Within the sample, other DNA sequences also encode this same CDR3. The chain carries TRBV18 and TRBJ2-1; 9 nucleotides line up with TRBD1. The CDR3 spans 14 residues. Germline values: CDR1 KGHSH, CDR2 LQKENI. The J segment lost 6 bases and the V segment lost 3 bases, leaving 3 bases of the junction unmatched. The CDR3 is CASSPLDRGNEQFF. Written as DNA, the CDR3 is TGTGCCAGCTCACCCCTGGACAGGGGCAATGAGCAGTTCTTC. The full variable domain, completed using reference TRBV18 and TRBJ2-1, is NAGVMQNPRHLVRRRGQEARLRCSPMKGHSHVYWYRQLPEEGLKFMVYLQKENIIDESGMPKERFSAEFPKEGPSILRIQQVVRGDSAAYFCASSPLDRGNEQFFGPGTRLTVL.

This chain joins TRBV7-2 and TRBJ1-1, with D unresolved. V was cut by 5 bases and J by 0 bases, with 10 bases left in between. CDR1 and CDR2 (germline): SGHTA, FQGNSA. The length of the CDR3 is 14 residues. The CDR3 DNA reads TGTGCCAGCAGCCCCTGGGTCTTGAACACTGAAGCTTTCTTT. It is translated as CASSPWVLNTEAFF.

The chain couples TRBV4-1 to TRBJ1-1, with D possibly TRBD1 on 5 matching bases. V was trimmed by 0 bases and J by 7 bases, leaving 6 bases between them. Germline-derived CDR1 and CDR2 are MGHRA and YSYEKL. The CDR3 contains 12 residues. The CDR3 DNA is TGCGCCAGCAGCCAAGAAGGGGTTGAAGCTTTCTTT. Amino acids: CASSQEGVEAFF.

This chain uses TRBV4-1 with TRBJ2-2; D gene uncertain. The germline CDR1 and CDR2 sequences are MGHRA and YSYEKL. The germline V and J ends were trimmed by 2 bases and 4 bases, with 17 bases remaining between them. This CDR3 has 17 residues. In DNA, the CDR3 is TGCGCCAGCAGCCAAAACCCCGCCGCACTACTCACCGGGGAGCTGTTTTTT. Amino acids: CASSQNPAALLTGELFF.

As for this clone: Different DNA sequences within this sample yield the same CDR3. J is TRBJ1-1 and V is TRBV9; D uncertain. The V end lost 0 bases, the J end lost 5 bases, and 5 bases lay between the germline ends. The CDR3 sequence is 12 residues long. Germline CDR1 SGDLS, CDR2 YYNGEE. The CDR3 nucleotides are TGTGCCAGCAGCGTAGGGGAAACTGAAGCTTTCTTT. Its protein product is CASSVGETEAFF.